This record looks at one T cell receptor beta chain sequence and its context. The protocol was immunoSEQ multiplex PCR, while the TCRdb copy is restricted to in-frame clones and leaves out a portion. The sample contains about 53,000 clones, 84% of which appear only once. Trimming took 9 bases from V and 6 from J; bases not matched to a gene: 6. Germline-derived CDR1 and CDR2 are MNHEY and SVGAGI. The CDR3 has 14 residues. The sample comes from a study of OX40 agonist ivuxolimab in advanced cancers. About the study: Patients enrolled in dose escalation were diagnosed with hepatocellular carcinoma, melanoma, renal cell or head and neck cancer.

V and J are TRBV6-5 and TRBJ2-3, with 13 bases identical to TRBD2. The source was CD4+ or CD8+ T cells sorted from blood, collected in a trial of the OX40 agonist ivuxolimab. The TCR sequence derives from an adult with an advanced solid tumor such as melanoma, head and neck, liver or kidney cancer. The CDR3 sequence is CASKGLAGMDTQYF. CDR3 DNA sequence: TGTGCCAGTAAGGGACTAGCGGGGATGGATACGCAGTATTTT.